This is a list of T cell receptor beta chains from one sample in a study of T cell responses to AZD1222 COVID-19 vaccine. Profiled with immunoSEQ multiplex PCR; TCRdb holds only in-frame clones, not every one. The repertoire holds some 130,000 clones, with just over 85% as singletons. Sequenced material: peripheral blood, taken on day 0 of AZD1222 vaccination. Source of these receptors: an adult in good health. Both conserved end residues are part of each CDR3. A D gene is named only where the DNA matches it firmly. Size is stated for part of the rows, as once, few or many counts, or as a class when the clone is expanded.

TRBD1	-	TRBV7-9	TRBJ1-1	CASSSGTATEAFF	TGTGCCAGCAGCTCAGGGACAGCCACTGAAGCTTTCTTT
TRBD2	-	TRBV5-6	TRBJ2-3	CASSLGWSSGGSTDTQYF	TGTGCCAGCAGCTTGGGGTGGTCTAGCGGGGGGAGCACAGATACGCAGTATTTT
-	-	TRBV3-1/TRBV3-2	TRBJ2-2	CASSQGVAGEPGELFF	TGTGCCAGCAGCCAAGGGGTGGCAGGGGAGCCCGGGGAGCTGTTTTTT
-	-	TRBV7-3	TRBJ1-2	CASSLNPLTSNYGYTF	TGTGCCAGCAGCTTAAACCCTCTTACCAGTAACTATGGCTACACCTTC
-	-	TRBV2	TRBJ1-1	CASSALANTEAFF	TGTGCCAGCAGTGCCCTTGCAAACACTGAAGCTTTCTTT
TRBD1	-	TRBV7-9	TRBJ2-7	CASSLGQGFYEQYF	TGTGCCAGCAGCTTGGGACAGGGGTTCTACGAGCAGTACTTC
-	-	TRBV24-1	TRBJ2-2	CATSDLGLATGELFF	TGTGCCACCAGTGATCTGGGGCTAGCCACCGGGGAGCTGTTTTTT
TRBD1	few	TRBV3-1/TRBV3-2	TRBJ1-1	CASSQMSGTAEAFF	TGTGCCAGCAGCCAAATGAGTGGGACAGCTGAAGCTTTCTTT
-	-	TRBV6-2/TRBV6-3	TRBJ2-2	CASSYGRGETGELFF	TGTGCCAGCAGTTACGGCAGGGGGGAAACCGGGGAGCTGTTTTTT
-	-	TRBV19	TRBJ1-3	CASSDTFSGNTIYF	TGTGCCAGTAGTGACACCTTCTCTGGAAACACCATATATTTT
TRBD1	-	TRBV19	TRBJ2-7	CASSPGTGNYEQYF	TGTGCCAGTAGTCCAGGGACAGGGAATTACGAGCAGTACTTC
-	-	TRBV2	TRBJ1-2	CASSEVRGGSRGYTF	TGTGCCAGCAGTGAAGTTCGGGGGGGTTCTCGCGGCTACACCTTC
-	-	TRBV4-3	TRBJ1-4	CASSQVVFATNEKLFF	TGCGCCAGCAGCCAAGTAGTATTTGCAACTAATGAAAAACTGTTTTTT
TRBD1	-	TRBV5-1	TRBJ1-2	CASSPGQGRANYGYTF	TGCGCCAGCAGCCCAGGACAGGGAAGAGCCAACTATGGCTACACCTTC
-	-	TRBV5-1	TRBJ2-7	CASRPTRAGSYEQYF	TGCGCCAGCAGACCCACCAGGGCAGGGTCCTACGAGCAGTACTTC
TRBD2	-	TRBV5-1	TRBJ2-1	CASSLIASGGASYNEQFF	TGCGCCAGCAGCTTAATCGCTAGCGGGGGGGCATCCTACAATGAGCAGTTCTTC
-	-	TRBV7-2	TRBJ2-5	CASSYHDSYQETQYF	TGTGCCAGCAGCTACCACGACAGTTACCAAGAGACCCAGTACTTC
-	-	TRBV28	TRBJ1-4	CASSRASVNEKLFF	TGTGCCAGCAGTCGGGCTTCAGTGAATGAAAAACTGTTTTTT
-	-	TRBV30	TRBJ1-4	CAWSRLGADNEKLFF	TGTGCCTGGAGTCGGTTGGGGGCAGACAATGAAAAACTGTTTTTT
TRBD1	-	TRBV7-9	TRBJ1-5	CASSSRQGDQPQHF	TGTGCCAGCAGTTCCCGACAGGGGGATCAGCCCCAGCATTTT
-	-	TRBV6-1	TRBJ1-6	CASSYEGYNSPLHF	TGTGCCAGCAGTTATGAAGGGTATAATTCACCCCTCCACTTT
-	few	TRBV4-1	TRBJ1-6	CASSQAPDRTYNSPLHF	TGCGCCAGCAGCCAAGCCCCGGACAGAACCTATAATTCACCCCTCCACTTT
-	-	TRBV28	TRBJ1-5	CASSLADQPQHF	TGTGCCAGCAGTTTGGCGGATCAGCCCCAGCATTTT
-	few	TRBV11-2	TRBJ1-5	CASSFERNQPQHF	TGTGCCAGCAGCTTTGAACGGAATCAGCCCCAGCATTTT
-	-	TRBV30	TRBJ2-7	CAWTVRGAGSYEQYF	TGTGCCTGGACCGTAAGGGGGGCCGGCTCCTACGAGCAGTACTTC
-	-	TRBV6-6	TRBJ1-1	CASSRQEGYTEAFF	TGTGCCAGCAGTCGGCAGGAGGGATACACTGAAGCTTTCTTT
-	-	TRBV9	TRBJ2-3	CASSVDVRTDTQYF	TGTGCCAGCAGCGTAGATGTACGAACAGATACGCAGTATTTT
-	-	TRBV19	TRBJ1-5	CASSPTGPGQPQHF	TGTGCCAGTAGCCCGACTGGGCCGGGGCAGCCCCAGCATTTT
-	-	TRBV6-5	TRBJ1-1	CASWGVAEAFF	TGTGCCAGTTGGGGGGTCGCTGAAGCTTTCTTT